The next 3 T cell receptor beta chains were all read from a single sample in a study of blood T cell repertoires in COVID-19. This table comes from immunoSEQ multiplex PCR, and its TCRdb copy is limited to in-frame clones, with some not included. The sample has about 110,000 clones; roughly 70% are singletons. The specimen sequenced was peripheral blood. The receptors were gathered from a woman between 40 and 50 years old with acute or convalescent COVID-19.

The chain links TRBV19 to TRBJ1-5; 8 nucleotides agree with TRBD1. This CDR3 has 15 amino acids. Germline V gene lookup returns CDR1 LNHDA and CDR2 SQIVND (reference sequence). Unmatched junction bases numbered 3, after V lost 1 base and J lost 4 bases. CDR3 amino acids: CASSIGTGGNQPQHF. DNA of the CDR3: TGTGCCAGTAGTATAGGAACAGGGGGAAATCAGCCCCAGCATTTT.

This clone turned up a few times. The J gene is TRBJ1-5, the V gene TRBV19, with 9 bases matching TRBD1. CDR1 LNHDA and CDR2 SQIVND come from the germline V gene (reference sequence). V gave up 3 bases and J gave up 3 bases; unmatched junction bases: 3. CDR3 size: 15 residues. In DNA form, the CDR3 reads TGTGCCAGTAGTATCGGGACAGGGTTCAATCAGCCCCAGCATTTT. This codes for CASSIGTGFNQPQHF.

CDR3 sequence reads: CASSGLAQGADTQYF. The CDR3 DNA reads TGTGCCAGCAGCGGATTAGCACAGGGCGCAGATACGCAGTATTTT. V usage is TRBV9 and J usage is TRBJ2-3; D is possibly TRBD1 (6 bases). CDR3 length: 15 amino acids. Between the trimmed V and J ends, which lost 3 bases and 4 bases, there was a span of 15 bases. The germline V gene encodes CDR1 SGDLS and CDR2 YYNGEE.